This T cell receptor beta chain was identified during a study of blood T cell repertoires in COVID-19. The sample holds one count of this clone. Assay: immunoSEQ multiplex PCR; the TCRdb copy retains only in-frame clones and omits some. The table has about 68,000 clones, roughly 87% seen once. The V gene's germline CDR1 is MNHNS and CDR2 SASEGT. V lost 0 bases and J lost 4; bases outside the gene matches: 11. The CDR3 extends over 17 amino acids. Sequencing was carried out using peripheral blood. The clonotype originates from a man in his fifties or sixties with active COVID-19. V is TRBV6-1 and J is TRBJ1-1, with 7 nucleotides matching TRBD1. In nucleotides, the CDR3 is TGTGCCAGCAGTGAAGCGCCCCCTTGGAACAGGGGCACTGAAGCTTTCTTT. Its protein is CASSEAPPWNRGTEAFF.